The rows below give T cell receptor beta chains drawn from one sample of a study of blood T cell repertoires in COVID-19. TCRdb's copy holds only in-frame clones and misses some; the assay was immunoSEQ multiplex PCR. The data contain some 220,000 clones, around 82% of them seen just once; the ten biggest clones take up about 2.4%. The sample was peripheral blood. The receptors were gathered from an older woman with acute or convalescent COVID-19. Both conserved end residues are part of each CDR3. The order of the fields is J gene, V gene, D gene, clone size, CDR3 protein, CDR3 DNA. D genes are given only for firm matches. Where a row states a size, it is once, few, many or the class of an expanded clone; other rows omit it.

j_call: TRBJ2-7; v_call: TRBV20-1; d_call: TRBD2; clone_size: NA; cdr3_aa: CSASSGAGTSYEQYF; cdr3_nt: TGCAGTGCTAGTAGTGGGGCCGGGACTAGCTACGAGCAGTACTTC
j_call: TRBJ1-2; v_call: TRBV29-1; d_call: NA; clone_size: NA; cdr3_aa: CSVDQGSNYGYTF; cdr3_nt: TGCAGCGTTGACCAGGGTTCCAACTATGGCTACACCTTC
j_call: TRBJ2-3; v_call: TRBV9; d_call: NA; clone_size: NA; cdr3_aa: CASSAERGFPTDTQYF; cdr3_nt: TGTGCCAGCAGCGCCGAACGGGGGTTTCCCACAGATACGCAGTATTTT
j_call: TRBJ2-7; v_call: TRBV9; d_call: TRBD2; clone_size: NA; cdr3_aa: CASSSGGGALEQYF; cdr3_nt: TGTGCCAGCAGTTCTGGCGGGGGGGCACTCGAGCAGTACTTC
j_call: TRBJ2-5; v_call: TRBV7-2; d_call: NA; clone_size: NA; cdr3_aa: CASSLALRETQYF; cdr3_nt: TGTGCCAGCAGCTTAGCGCTCCGGGAGACCCAGTACTTC
j_call: TRBJ1-2; v_call: TRBV30; d_call: NA; clone_size: NA; cdr3_aa: CAWSVKRQNYGYTF; cdr3_nt: TGTGCCTGGAGTGTAAAAAGACAGAACTATGGCTACACCTTC
j_call: TRBJ1-4; v_call: TRBV13; d_call: NA; clone_size: NA; cdr3_aa: CASSLAMGLNEKLFF; cdr3_nt: TGTGCCAGCAGCTTAGCAATGGGGCTCAATGAAAAACTGTTTTTT
j_call: TRBJ1-6; v_call: TRBV19; d_call: NA; clone_size: NA; cdr3_aa: CATKGQGFISPLHF; cdr3_nt: TGTGCCACTAAGGGGCAGGGGTTCATTTCACCCCTCCACTTT
j_call: TRBJ1-1; v_call: TRBV13; d_call: NA; clone_size: NA; cdr3_aa: CASSFTHRQDTEAFF; cdr3_nt: TGTGCCAGCAGCTTCACACACAGACAGGACACTGAAGCTTTCTTT
j_call: TRBJ2-1; v_call: TRBV10-3; d_call: TRBD2; clone_size: NA; cdr3_aa: CAISGLAGGIEQFF; cdr3_nt: TGTGCCATCAGTGGATTAGCGGGGGGCATCGAGCAGTTCTTC
j_call: TRBJ2-5; v_call: TRBV6-1; d_call: NA; clone_size: NA; cdr3_aa: CASSDLTETQYF; cdr3_nt: TGTGCCAGCAGTGACCTAACAGAGACCCAGTACTTC
j_call: TRBJ1-2; v_call: TRBV4-2; d_call: TRBD1; clone_size: NA; cdr3_aa: CASSPDRDYGYTF; cdr3_nt: TGTGCCAGCAGCCCGGACAGGGACTATGGCTACACCTTC
j_call: TRBJ1-1; v_call: TRBV6-5; d_call: NA; clone_size: NA; cdr3_aa: CASSKGHRNTEAFF; cdr3_nt: TGTGCCAGCAGTAAGGGACATAGGAACACTGAAGCTTTCTTT
j_call: TRBJ1-6; v_call: TRBV2; d_call: NA; clone_size: NA; cdr3_aa: CASSLTGGGDSPLHF; cdr3_nt: TGTGCCAGCAGCCTCACGGGAGGGGGGGATTCACCCCTCCACTTT
j_call: TRBJ1-2; v_call: TRBV5-6; d_call: NA; clone_size: few; cdr3_aa: CASSPYQAGAWGYTF; cdr3_nt: TGTGCCAGCAGCCCCTACCAAGCTGGGGCGTGGGGCTACACCTTC
j_call: TRBJ1-2; v_call: TRBV4-3; d_call: NA; clone_size: NA; cdr3_aa: CASSRKLGGSYGYTF; cdr3_nt: TGCGCCAGCAGCAGAAAACTAGGGGGTTCCTATGGCTACACCTTC
j_call: TRBJ2-2; v_call: TRBV7-2; d_call: TRBD2; clone_size: NA; cdr3_aa: CASRRTSEAGELFF; cdr3_nt: TGTGCCAGCAGACGGACTAGCGAGGCCGGGGAGCTGTTTTTT
j_call: TRBJ1-2; v_call: TRBV5-6; d_call: TRBD1; clone_size: NA; cdr3_aa: CASSLGAGVTGDGYTF; cdr3_nt: TGTGCCAGCAGCTTGGGGGCCGGGGTTACAGGGGATGGCTACACCTTC
j_call: TRBJ1-2; v_call: TRBV19; d_call: TRBD1; clone_size: NA; cdr3_aa: CASSPSRTGGRGYTF; cdr3_nt: TGTGCAAGTAGCCCGTCTCGGACAGGGGGCCGTGGCTACACCTTC
j_call: TRBJ1-5; v_call: TRBV28; d_call: NA; clone_size: NA; cdr3_aa: CASSLESMGRNQPQHF; cdr3_nt: TGTGCCAGCAGTTTGGAATCGATGGGGAGAAATCAGCCCCAGCATTTT
j_call: TRBJ1-3; v_call: TRBV5-1; d_call: NA; clone_size: NA; cdr3_aa: CASSLGPESTIYF; cdr3_nt: TGCGCCAGCAGCTTGGGACCGGAGAGCACCATATATTTT
j_call: TRBJ1-1; v_call: TRBV4-2; d_call: NA; clone_size: NA; cdr3_aa: CASSSVNTEAFF; cdr3_nt: TGTGCCAGCAGCTCCGTGAACACTGAAGCTTTCTTT
j_call: TRBJ1-2; v_call: TRBV6-2/TRBV6-3; d_call: NA; clone_size: NA; cdr3_aa: CASSYLHGYTF; cdr3_nt: TGTGCCAGCAGTTACCTCCATGGCTACACCTTC
j_call: TRBJ1-1; v_call: TRBV11-3; d_call: NA; clone_size: NA; cdr3_aa: CASSSGRGGDSGNTEAFF; cdr3_nt: TGTGCCAGCAGCTCAGGAAGAGGGGGTGACTCCGGGAACACTGAAGCTTTCTTT
j_call: TRBJ1-1; v_call: TRBV9; d_call: TRBD1; clone_size: NA; cdr3_aa: CASSLGDRGTEAFF; cdr3_nt: TGTGCCAGCAGCCTAGGGGACAGGGGCACTGAAGCTTTCTTT
j_call: TRBJ1-6; v_call: TRBV5-1; d_call: NA; clone_size: once; cdr3_aa: CASSLSRGLNSPLHF; cdr3_nt: TGCGCCAGCAGCTTGTCCCGGGGACTTAATTCACCCCTCCACTTT
j_call: TRBJ2-7; v_call: TRBV5-1; d_call: NA; clone_size: NA; cdr3_aa: CASSSSDYEQYF; cdr3_nt: TGCGCCAGCAGTTCGAGTGACTACGAGCAGTACTTC
j_call: TRBJ1-6; v_call: TRBV11-1; d_call: TRBD1; clone_size: NA; cdr3_aa: CASSAGQALNSPLHF; cdr3_nt: TGTGCCAGCAGCGCAGGACAGGCCCTTAATTCACCCCTCCACTTT
j_call: TRBJ1-2; v_call: TRBV16; d_call: TRBD1; clone_size: NA; cdr3_aa: CASSQSTGNYGYTF; cdr3_nt: TGTGCCAGCAGCCAATCGACAGGGAACTATGGCTACACCTTC
j_call: TRBJ2-1; v_call: TRBV19; d_call: NA; clone_size: NA; cdr3_aa: CASSGSSYNEQFF; cdr3_nt: TGTGCCAGTAGCGGGTCCTCCTACAATGAGCAGTTCTTC
j_call: TRBJ1-2; v_call: TRBV5-1; d_call: NA; clone_size: NA; cdr3_aa: CASSLGHDIYGYTF; cdr3_nt: TGCGCCAGCAGCCTGGGACACGATATCTATGGCTACACCTTC
j_call: TRBJ1-6; v_call: TRBV6-2/TRBV6-3; d_call: NA; clone_size: once; cdr3_aa: CASSFQGPNSPLHF; cdr3_nt: TGTGCCAGCAGTTTTCAGGGGCCTAATTCACCCCTCCACTTT
j_call: TRBJ1-1; v_call: TRBV13; d_call: TRBD1; clone_size: few; cdr3_aa: CASSFRQGRGDTEAFF; cdr3_nt: TGTGCCAGCAGCTTCCGACAGGGTAGGGGTGACACTGAAGCTTTCTTT
j_call: TRBJ2-2; v_call: TRBV5-4; d_call: NA; clone_size: NA; cdr3_aa: CASSLVGQINTGELFF; cdr3_nt: TGTGCCAGCAGCCTGGTTGGGCAAATCAACACCGGGGAGCTGTTTTTT
j_call: TRBJ1-4; v_call: TRBV10-3; d_call: TRBD1; clone_size: NA; cdr3_aa: CAIRSGTATNEKLFF; cdr3_nt: TGTGCCATCAGATCCGGGACAGCAACTAATGAAAAACTGTTTTTT
j_call: TRBJ1-2; v_call: TRBV18; d_call: NA; clone_size: once; cdr3_aa: CASSPPQVPSNYGYTF; cdr3_nt: TGTGCCAGCTCACCACCCCAGGTCCCTTCTAACTATGGCTACACCTTC
j_call: TRBJ2-1; v_call: TRBV7-8; d_call: NA; clone_size: few; cdr3_aa: CASSFASGSYNEQFF; cdr3_nt: TGTGCCAGCAGCTTCGCTTCCGGGAGCTACAATGAGCAGTTCTTC
j_call: TRBJ2-6; v_call: TRBV30; d_call: NA; clone_size: NA; cdr3_aa: CAWGSQVTNVLTF; cdr3_nt: TGTGCCTGGGGGTCGCAGGTTACCAACGTCCTGACTTTC
j_call: TRBJ2-3; v_call: TRBV7-9; d_call: TRBD2; clone_size: NA; cdr3_aa: CASSRSARAGGTDTQYF; cdr3_nt: TGTGCCAGCAGCCGTTCGGCCCGGGCGGGGGGCACAGATACGCAGTATTTT
j_call: TRBJ2-5; v_call: TRBV5-1; d_call: TRBD2; clone_size: NA; cdr3_aa: CASSPHLPTSDQETQYF; cdr3_nt: TGCGCCAGCAGCCCCCATCTACCGACTAGCGACCAAGAGACCCAGTACTTC
j_call: TRBJ1-4; v_call: TRBV6-5; d_call: NA; clone_size: NA; cdr3_aa: CASRGAHVNREKLFF; cdr3_nt: TGTGCCAGCAGGGGAGCCCATGTGAATCGAGAAAAACTGTTTTTT
j_call: TRBJ2-2; v_call: TRBV30; d_call: NA; clone_size: NA; cdr3_aa: CAWGTGSSGTGELFF; cdr3_nt: TGTGCCTGGGGCACCGGGAGTTCGGGGACCGGGGAGCTGTTTTTT
j_call: TRBJ2-7; v_call: TRBV28; d_call: NA; clone_size: NA; cdr3_aa: CASSLGLYEQYF; cdr3_nt: TGTGCCAGCAGTTTAGGACTTTACGAGCAGTACTTC
j_call: TRBJ1-4; v_call: TRBV4-1; d_call: TRBD1; clone_size: many; cdr3_aa: CASKQGEIFMHEKLFF; cdr3_nt: TGCGCCAGCAAACAGGGGGAGATTTTTATGCATGAAAAACTGTTTTTT